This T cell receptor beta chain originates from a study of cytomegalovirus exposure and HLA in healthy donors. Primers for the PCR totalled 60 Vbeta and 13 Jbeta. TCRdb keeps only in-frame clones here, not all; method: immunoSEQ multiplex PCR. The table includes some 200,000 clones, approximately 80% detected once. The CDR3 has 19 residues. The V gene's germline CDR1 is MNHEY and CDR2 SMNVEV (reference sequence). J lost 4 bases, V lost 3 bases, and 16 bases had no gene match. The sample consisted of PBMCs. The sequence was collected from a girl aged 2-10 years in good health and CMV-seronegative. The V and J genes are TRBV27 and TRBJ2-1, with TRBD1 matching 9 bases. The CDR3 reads CASSFLYIGTGPKYNEQFF. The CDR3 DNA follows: TGTGCCAGCAGTTTCCTCTATATCGGGACAGGGCCCAAATACAATGAGCAGTTCTTC.